This T cell receptor (beta chain) is from a study of blood T cell repertoires in COVID-19. This CDR3 has 13 residues. V lost 4 bases and J 1 base, leaving 8 bases between the germline ends. Germline CDR1 reads SGHRS; CDR2 reads YFSETQ. Patients in Seattle were enrolled during active infection, then followed longitudinally. Profiling relied on immunoSEQ multiplex PCR, and the TCRdb table lists in-frame clones only, not all of them. The profile covers more than 250,000 clones, with around 89% appearing a single time and 1.5% to 2% taken by the ten largest. This TCR derives from a woman aged 25 to 39 with COVID-19, enrolled during active disease. V and J are TRBV5-1 and TRBJ2-5; tentatively, D is TRBD1 (6 bases). Sequencing was performed on peripheral blood. CDR3 DNA sequence: TGCGCCAGCAGCCGACAGGCCCAAGAGACCCAGTACTTC. This gives the protein CASSRQAQETQYF.